This T cell receptor (beta chain) is from a study of T cell responses to AZD1222 COVID-19 vaccine. Study findings and constraints: Baseline antibody screening turned up just a handful of seropositive AZD1222 recipients.

Comments on this clone: The antigen is not known.

Produced via immunoSEQ multiplex PCR; TCRdb's table is partial and in-frame only. This sample yields some 150,000 clones, of which around 88% are seen a single time; about 15% belongs to the top ten. This CDR3 comprises 12 residues. V was shortened by 5 bases and J by 0 bases, with 4 bases between the two germline ends. Germline CDR1 reads LNHDA; CDR2 reads SQIVND (reference sequence). The chain recombines TRBV19 with TRBJ1-1; the D is unclear. The sample here was peripheral blood, taken on day 0 of AZD1222 vaccination. This receptor was obtained from an adult in good health. The CDR3 protein is CASSGMNTEAFF. The DNA for the CDR3 is TGTGCCAGTAGTGGAATGAACACTGAAGCTTTCTTT.